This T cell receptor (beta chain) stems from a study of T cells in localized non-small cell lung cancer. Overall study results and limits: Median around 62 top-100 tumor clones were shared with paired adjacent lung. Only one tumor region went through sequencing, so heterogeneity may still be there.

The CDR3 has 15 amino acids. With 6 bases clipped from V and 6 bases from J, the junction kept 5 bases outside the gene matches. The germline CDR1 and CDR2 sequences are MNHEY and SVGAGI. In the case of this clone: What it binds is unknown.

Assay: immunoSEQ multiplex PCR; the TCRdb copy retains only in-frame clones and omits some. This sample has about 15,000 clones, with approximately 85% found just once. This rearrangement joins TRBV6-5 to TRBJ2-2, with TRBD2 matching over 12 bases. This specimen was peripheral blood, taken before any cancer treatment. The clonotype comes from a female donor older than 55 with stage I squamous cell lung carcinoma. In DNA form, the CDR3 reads TGTGCCAGCAGCCCGACTAGCGGGGGTGCCGGGGAGCTGTTTTTT. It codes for CASSPTSGGAGELFF.